This TCR beta chain originates from a study of Ad26.COV2.S vaccination and SARS-CoV-2 variants. Study background: Ad26.COV2.S shots went into the muscle once or twice, 56 days apart. Notes on the study in general: Substantial breadth was reportedly displayed by spike-specific CD8+ and CD4+ T cell responses after vaccination.

J was trimmed by 6 bases and V by 3 bases; bases with no gene match: 6. CDR1 KGHSH and CDR2 LQKENI come from the germline V gene. This CDR3 spans 15 amino acids. Method: immunoSEQ multiplex PCR; TCRdb's copy keeps in-frame clones and lacks some. The sample carries about 680,000 clones, around 92% recorded once. Described treatment: 19 received Ad26.COV2.S at low or high dose, single or two shots; 5 received placebo; per-sample allocation not given. Specimen acquisition occurred on day 63 following the initial vaccine or placebo injection. In Boston, the donor was an adult between 18-55 years of age. Remarks on this clone: Its cognate antigen is unknown.

This clonotype was obtained from a person between 18 and 65 years old who received the Ad26.COV2.S COVID-19 vaccine or a placebo. This rearrangement joins TRBV18 to TRBJ2-1, with 9 positions matching TRBD2. The sample here was peripheral blood, taken in a trial of Ad26.COV2.S vaccine versus placebo. CDR3 sequence reads: CASSPKVAGVNEQFF. The CDR3 DNA reads TGTGCCAGCTCACCGAAGGTAGCGGGAGTCAATGAGCAGTTCTTC. The complete variable domain, with remaining parts taken from reference TRBV18 and TRBJ2-1, reads NAGVMQNPRHLVRRRGQEARLRCSPMKGHSHVYWYRQLPEEGLKFMVYLQKENIIDESGMPKERFSAEFPKEGPSILRIQQVVRGDSAAYFCASSPKVAGVNEQFFGPGTRLTVL.